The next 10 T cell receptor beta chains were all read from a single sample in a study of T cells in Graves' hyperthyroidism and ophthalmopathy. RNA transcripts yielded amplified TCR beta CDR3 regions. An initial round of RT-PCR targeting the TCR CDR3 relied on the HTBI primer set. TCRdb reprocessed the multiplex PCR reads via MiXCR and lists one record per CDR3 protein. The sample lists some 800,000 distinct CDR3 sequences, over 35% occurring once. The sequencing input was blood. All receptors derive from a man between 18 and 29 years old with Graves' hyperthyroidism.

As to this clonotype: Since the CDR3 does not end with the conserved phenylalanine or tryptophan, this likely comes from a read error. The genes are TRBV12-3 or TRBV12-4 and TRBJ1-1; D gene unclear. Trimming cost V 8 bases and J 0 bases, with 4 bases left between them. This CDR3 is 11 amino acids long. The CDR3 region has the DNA TGTGCCAGCCGCATGAACACTGAAGCTTTCCTT. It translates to CASRMNTEAFL.

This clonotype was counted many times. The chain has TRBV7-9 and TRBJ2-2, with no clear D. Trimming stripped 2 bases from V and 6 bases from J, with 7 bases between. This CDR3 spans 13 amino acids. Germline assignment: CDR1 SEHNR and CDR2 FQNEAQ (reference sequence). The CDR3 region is CASSLRESGELFF. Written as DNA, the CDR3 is TGTGCCAGCAGCTTAAGGGAATCCGGGGAGCTGTTTTTT.

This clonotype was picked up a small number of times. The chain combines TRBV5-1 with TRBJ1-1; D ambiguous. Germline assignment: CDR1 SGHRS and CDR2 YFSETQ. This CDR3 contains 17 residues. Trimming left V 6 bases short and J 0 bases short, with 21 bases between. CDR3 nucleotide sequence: TGCGCCAGCATGCCCTGGGGAGGGAGGTTCATGAACACTGAAGCTTTCTTT. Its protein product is CASMPWGGRFMNTEAFF.

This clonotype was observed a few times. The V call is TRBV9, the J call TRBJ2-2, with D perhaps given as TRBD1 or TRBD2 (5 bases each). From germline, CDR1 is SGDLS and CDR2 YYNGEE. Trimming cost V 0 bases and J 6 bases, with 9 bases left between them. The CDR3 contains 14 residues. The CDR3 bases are TGTGCCAGCAGCGTAGCTAGGGGACCCGGGGAGCTGTTTTTT. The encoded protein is CASSVARGPGELFF.

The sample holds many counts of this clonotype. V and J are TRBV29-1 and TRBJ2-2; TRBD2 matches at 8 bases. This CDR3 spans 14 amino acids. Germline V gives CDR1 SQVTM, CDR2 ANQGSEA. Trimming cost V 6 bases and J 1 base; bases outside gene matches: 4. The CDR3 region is CSVLSGMNTGELFF. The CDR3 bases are TGCAGCGTCCTTAGCGGGATGAACACCGGGGAGCTGTTTTTT.

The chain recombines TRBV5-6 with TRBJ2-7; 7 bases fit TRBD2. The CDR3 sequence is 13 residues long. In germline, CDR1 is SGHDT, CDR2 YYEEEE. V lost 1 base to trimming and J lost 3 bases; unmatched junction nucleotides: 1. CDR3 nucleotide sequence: TGTGCCAGCAGCTTGTGGGGGGGCTACGAGCAGTACTTC. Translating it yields CASSLWGGYEQYF.

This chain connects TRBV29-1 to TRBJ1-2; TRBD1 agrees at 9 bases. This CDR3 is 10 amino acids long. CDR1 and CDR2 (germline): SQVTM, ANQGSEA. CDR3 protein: CRVDRGGYTF. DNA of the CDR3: TGCAGAGTGGACAGGGGTGGCTACACCTTC. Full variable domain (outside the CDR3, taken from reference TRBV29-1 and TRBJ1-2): SAVISQKPSRDICQRGTSLTIQCQVDSQVTMMFWYRQQPGQSLTLIATANQGSEATYESGFVIDKFPISRPNLTFSTLTVSNMSPEDSSIYLCRVDRGGYTFGSGTRLTVV.

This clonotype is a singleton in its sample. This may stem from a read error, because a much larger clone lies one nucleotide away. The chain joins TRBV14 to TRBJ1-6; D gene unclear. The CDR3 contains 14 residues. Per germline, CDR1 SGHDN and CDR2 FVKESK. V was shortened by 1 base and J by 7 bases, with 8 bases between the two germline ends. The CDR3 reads CASSQGLANSPLHF. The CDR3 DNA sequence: TGTGCCAGCAGCCAAGGTTTGGCAAATTCACCCCTCCACTTT.

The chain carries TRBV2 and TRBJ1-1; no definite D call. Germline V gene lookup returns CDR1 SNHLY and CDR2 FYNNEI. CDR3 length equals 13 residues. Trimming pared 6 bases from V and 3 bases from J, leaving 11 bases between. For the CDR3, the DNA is TGTGCCAGCAGCCAAACTGCCCACACTGAAGCTTTCTTT. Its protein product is CASSQTAHTEAFF.

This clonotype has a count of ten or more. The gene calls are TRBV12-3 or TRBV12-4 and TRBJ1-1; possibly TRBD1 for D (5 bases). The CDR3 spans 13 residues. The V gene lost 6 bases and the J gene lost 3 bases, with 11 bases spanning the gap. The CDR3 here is CASSFGQDTEAFF. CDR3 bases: TGTGCCAGCAGCTTTGGACAAGACACTGAAGCTTTCTTT.